This T cell receptor beta chain was identified during a study of shared clonotypes between healthy human individuals. The CDR3 totals 15 residues. In germline, CDR1 is MRHNA, CDR2 SNTAGT. Unmatched junction bases numbered 12, after V lost 7 bases and J lost 4 bases. Deep level was the assay's run setting. The data were produced by immunoSEQ multiplex PCR, yet TCRdb's version contains in-frame clones alone and is incomplete. The sample carries around 980,000 clones, roughly 74% recorded once. Sequencing was done on a sample of memory CD4+ T cells from PBMCs. As for subset: CD45RA-negative fraction. The receptor was derived from a man between 18 and 29 years old in good health. Some clones in this sample may be carry-over from other donors' samples. The chain carries TRBV6-4 and TRBJ2-7, with 8 bases aligning to TRBD1. CDR3 sequence reads: CASKCRRQGIYEQYF. CDR3 in DNA: TGTGCCAGCAAATGCCGGCGACAGGGGATTTACGAGCAGTACTTC.